One sample yielded the 19 T cell receptor beta chains listed below, sequenced in a study of Graves' ophthalmopathy and Graves' hyperthyroidism. CDR3 regions of TCR beta were amplified from RNA transcripts. Second-round multiplex PCR came after first-round RT-PCR with HTBI primers. TCRdb re-analysed the multiplex PCR reads in MiXCR, keeping a single row per CDR3 protein. The sample comprises 230,000 or so distinct CDR3 sequences, around 42% of which are singletons, and around 47% rests with the top ten. The source material was peripheral blood. Every receptor here comes from an adult man with Graves' ophthalmopathy.

This clonotype was observed a few times. It may be a read error: a sequence one base away is much more abundant. The chain uses TRBV6-4 and TRBJ1-1, with D uncertain. The germline V and J ends were trimmed by 3 bases and 0 bases, with 5 bases remaining between them. The CDR3 has 13 residues. Germline assignment: CDR1 MRHNA and CDR2 SNTAGT. The CDR3 sequence: CASSERVNTEAFF. CDR3 DNA: TGTGCCAGCAGTGAAAGGGTGAACACTGAAGCTTTCTTT.

Turning to this clonotype: An end of the junction differs from the germline gene, which may be a read error. The chain recombines TRBV5-1 with TRBJ2-7; D possibly corresponds to TRBD1 (5 bases). The length of the CDR3 is 13 residues. From germline, CDR1 is SGHRS and CDR2 YFSETQ. The CDR3 region has the DNA TGTGCCAGCAGTTTATTAACAGGCTACGAGCAGTACTTC. Its translation: CASSLLTGYEQYF.

The DNA of the CDR3 is TGTGCCAGCAGCTTAGACAGGGGGGAAGCTTTCTTT. Protein sequence: CASSLDRGEAFF. This chain joins TRBV7-9 and TRBJ1-1, with TRBD1 matching 8 bases. The germline gives CDR1 SEHNR, CDR2 FQNEAQ (reference sequence). The CDR3 has 12 amino acids. V shed 1 base and J 8 bases; nucleotides not matched to a gene: 0.

V is TRBV12-3 or TRBV12-4 and J is TRBJ1-5; 9 bases match TRBD1. This CDR3 spans 16 amino acids. Losses at the gene ends were 7 bases for V and 5 bases for J; bases not matched to a gene: 12. The chain's CDR3 is CASISSGTGLDQPQHF. The DNA for the CDR3 is TGTGCCAGCATTTCAAGCGGGACAGGGTTGGATCAGCCCCAGCATTTT.

The chain combines TRBV7-2 with TRBJ1-5, with 10 bases matching TRBD1. The CDR3 extends over 14 amino acids. V dropped 1 base and J dropped 15; count of bases not matched to a gene: 9. Germline V CDR1 and CDR2: SGHTA, FQGNSA. The CDR3 DNA reads as TGTGCCAGCAGCTTAGTAGCTGGACAGGGGGTCGGGCATTTT. Its protein is CASSLVAGQGVGHF.

This clonotype came up a few times. DNA for the CDR3: TGCGCCAGCAGCCATCCAGGGGCGTCCACTGAAGCTTTCTTT. Translated, it gives CASSHPGASTEAFF. This chain connects TRBV4-1 to TRBJ1-1; a weak D match, TRBD1 (6 bases). Germline V gene lookup returns CDR1 MGHRA and CDR2 YSYEKL. The CDR3 sequence is 14 residues long. The V gene lost 3 bases and the J gene lost 4 bases, with 12 bases spanning the gap.

This clonotype appeared once. V and J are TRBV10-2 and TRBJ1-1, with 9 nucleotides matching TRBD1. V dropped 4 bases and J dropped 5; count of bases not matched to a gene: 5. CDR3 length: 14 residues. Germline V gene data show CDR1 as WSHSY and CDR2 as SAAADI. CDR3 sequence: CASSGTGESTEAFF. CDR3 nucleotide sequence: TGCGCCAGCAGTGGGACAGGGGAGTCAACTGAAGCTTTCTTT.

The CDR3 nucleotides are TGTGCCAGCAGTTACCGTCTTACCTACGAGCAGTACTTC. Its translation: CASSYRLTYEQYF. This chain uses TRBV6-6 with TRBJ2-7; D gene unclear. Looked up from germline, CDR1 is MNHNY and CDR2 is SVGAGI (reference sequence). This CDR3 has 13 amino acids. The ends were cut back, 2 bases at V and 2 bases at J, with 7 bases in the middle.

This clonotype came up a few times. V usage is TRBV20-1 and J usage is TRBJ2-2; weak D call: TRBD1 (6 bases). Germline lookup yields CDR1 DFQATT and CDR2 SNEGSKA (reference sequence). The ends were cut back, 3 bases at V and 4 bases at J, with 12 bases in the middle. This CDR3 contains 14 residues. The CDR3 region has the DNA TGCAGTGCTAGCAAAAGGGGGTTCACCGGGGAGCTGTTTTTT. It translates to CSASKRGFTGELFF.

CDR3 nucleotide sequence: TGTGCCAGCAGTAGGGAGGGGGCAGGGGGTCAGCCCCAGCATTTT. Translating it yields CASSREGAGGQPQHF. The chain employs TRBV6-1 and TRBJ1-5; the match to TRBD1 covers 7 bases. Germline V gene sequence: CDR1 MNHNS, CDR2 SASEGT. The CDR3 sequence is 15 residues long. V lost 5 bases to trimming and J lost 6 bases; unmatched junction nucleotides: 10.

The chain couples TRBV12-3 or TRBV12-4 to TRBJ2-5; 10 nucleotides agree with TRBD2. The CDR3 extends over 14 amino acids. The V segment lost 4 bases and the J segment 5 bases; nucleotides outside the gene matches: 4. The CDR3 DNA follows: TGTGCCAGCAGTTCCGCGGGACTAGCGGAGACCCAGTACTTC. As protein: CASSSAGLAETQYF.

This clonotype was picked up a small number of times. The gene calls are TRBV20-1 and TRBJ2-2; D gene ambiguous. Trimming removed 6 bases from V and 2 bases from J, with 10 bases in between. CDR1 and CDR2 (germline): DFQATT, SNEGSKA (reference sequence). The CDR3 is made up of 13 amino acids. As DNA, the CDR3 is TGCAGTGCGGCCAGAGGTAACACCGGGGAGCTGTTTTTT. This gives the protein CSAARGNTGELFF.

The sample holds a few counts of this clonotype. The V gene is TRBV2, the J gene TRBJ2-7, with a weak D call TRBD1 (6 bases). This CDR3 spans 13 amino acids. V was trimmed by 8 bases and J by 0 bases, leaving 11 bases between them. CDR1 SNHLY and CDR2 FYNNEI come from the germline V gene. CDR3 nucleotides: TGTGCCAGCGGGGGACAAAACTCCTACGAGCAGTACTTC. Residues: CASGGQNSYEQYF.

The chain recombines TRBV12-3 or TRBV12-4 with TRBJ2-2, with D perhaps matching TRBD1 or TRBD2 (5 bases each). This CDR3 has 15 amino acids. The V gene lost 6 bases and the J gene lost 6 bases, with 17 bases spanning the gap. The CDR3 loop reads CASRTGTEGAGELFF. The CDR3 DNA sequence: TGTGCCAGCAGGACCGGGACCGAGGGAGCCGGGGAGCTGTTTTTT.

V usage is TRBV10-1 and J usage is TRBJ2-4; unclear D gene. The V end was cut by 2 bases, the J end by 7 bases, with 3 bases between. CDR1 and CDR2 from the germline V gene are WNHNN and SYGVQD (reference sequence). CDR3 length equals 11 residues. CDR3 sequence reads: CASSEANIQYF. For the CDR3, the DNA is TGCGCCAGCAGTGAGGCGAACATTCAGTACTTC.

The chain links TRBV5-1 to TRBJ2-2; perhaps TRBD1 as D (6 bases). CDR1 and CDR2 (germline): SGHRS, YFSETQ. The germline V and J ends were trimmed by 4 bases and 6 bases, with 10 bases remaining between them. CDR3 size: 13 residues. CDR3 nucleotide sequence: TGCGCCAGCAGCCTCCAGGGGTCCGGGGAGCTGTTTTTT. Its translation: CASSLQGSGELFF.

Ten or more counts support this clonotype. This chain joins TRBV10-3 and TRBJ1-1; D may be TRBD1 (6 bases). Per the germline V gene, CDR1 is ENHRY and CDR2 is SYGVKD. The CDR3 is 16 residues long. Trimming left V 0 bases short and J 4 bases short, with 15 bases between. The CDR3 nucleotides read TGTGCCATCAGTGAGTCGGGAGGGGGGCAGCGCACTGAAGCTTTCTTT. This translates into CAISESGGGQRTEAFF.

In its sample, this clonotype was seen a few times. This chain joins TRBV20-1 and TRBJ2-6, with TRBD2 as a possible D gene (5 bases). The CDR3 is 14 residues long. Per the germline V gene, CDR1 is DFQATT and CDR2 is SNEGSKA (reference sequence). Trimming shortened V by 5 bases and J by 3 bases, and 11 bases separated the two germline ends. CDR3 sequence reads: CSAAKDYGANVLTF. DNA for the CDR3: TGCAGTGCTGCGAAAGACTATGGGGCCAACGTCCTGACTTTC.

The V call is TRBV20-1, the J call TRBJ2-3; weak D call: TRBD2 (6 bases). This CDR3 region has 15 residues. CDR1 is DFQATT, CDR2 SNEGSKA, per germline (reference sequence). V lost 4 bases, J lost 3 bases, and 17 bases lay in between. The CDR3 DNA is TGCAGTGCTAATTCTCTAGGCGGGACTACAGATACGCAGTATTTT. Residues: CSANSLGGTTDTQYF.